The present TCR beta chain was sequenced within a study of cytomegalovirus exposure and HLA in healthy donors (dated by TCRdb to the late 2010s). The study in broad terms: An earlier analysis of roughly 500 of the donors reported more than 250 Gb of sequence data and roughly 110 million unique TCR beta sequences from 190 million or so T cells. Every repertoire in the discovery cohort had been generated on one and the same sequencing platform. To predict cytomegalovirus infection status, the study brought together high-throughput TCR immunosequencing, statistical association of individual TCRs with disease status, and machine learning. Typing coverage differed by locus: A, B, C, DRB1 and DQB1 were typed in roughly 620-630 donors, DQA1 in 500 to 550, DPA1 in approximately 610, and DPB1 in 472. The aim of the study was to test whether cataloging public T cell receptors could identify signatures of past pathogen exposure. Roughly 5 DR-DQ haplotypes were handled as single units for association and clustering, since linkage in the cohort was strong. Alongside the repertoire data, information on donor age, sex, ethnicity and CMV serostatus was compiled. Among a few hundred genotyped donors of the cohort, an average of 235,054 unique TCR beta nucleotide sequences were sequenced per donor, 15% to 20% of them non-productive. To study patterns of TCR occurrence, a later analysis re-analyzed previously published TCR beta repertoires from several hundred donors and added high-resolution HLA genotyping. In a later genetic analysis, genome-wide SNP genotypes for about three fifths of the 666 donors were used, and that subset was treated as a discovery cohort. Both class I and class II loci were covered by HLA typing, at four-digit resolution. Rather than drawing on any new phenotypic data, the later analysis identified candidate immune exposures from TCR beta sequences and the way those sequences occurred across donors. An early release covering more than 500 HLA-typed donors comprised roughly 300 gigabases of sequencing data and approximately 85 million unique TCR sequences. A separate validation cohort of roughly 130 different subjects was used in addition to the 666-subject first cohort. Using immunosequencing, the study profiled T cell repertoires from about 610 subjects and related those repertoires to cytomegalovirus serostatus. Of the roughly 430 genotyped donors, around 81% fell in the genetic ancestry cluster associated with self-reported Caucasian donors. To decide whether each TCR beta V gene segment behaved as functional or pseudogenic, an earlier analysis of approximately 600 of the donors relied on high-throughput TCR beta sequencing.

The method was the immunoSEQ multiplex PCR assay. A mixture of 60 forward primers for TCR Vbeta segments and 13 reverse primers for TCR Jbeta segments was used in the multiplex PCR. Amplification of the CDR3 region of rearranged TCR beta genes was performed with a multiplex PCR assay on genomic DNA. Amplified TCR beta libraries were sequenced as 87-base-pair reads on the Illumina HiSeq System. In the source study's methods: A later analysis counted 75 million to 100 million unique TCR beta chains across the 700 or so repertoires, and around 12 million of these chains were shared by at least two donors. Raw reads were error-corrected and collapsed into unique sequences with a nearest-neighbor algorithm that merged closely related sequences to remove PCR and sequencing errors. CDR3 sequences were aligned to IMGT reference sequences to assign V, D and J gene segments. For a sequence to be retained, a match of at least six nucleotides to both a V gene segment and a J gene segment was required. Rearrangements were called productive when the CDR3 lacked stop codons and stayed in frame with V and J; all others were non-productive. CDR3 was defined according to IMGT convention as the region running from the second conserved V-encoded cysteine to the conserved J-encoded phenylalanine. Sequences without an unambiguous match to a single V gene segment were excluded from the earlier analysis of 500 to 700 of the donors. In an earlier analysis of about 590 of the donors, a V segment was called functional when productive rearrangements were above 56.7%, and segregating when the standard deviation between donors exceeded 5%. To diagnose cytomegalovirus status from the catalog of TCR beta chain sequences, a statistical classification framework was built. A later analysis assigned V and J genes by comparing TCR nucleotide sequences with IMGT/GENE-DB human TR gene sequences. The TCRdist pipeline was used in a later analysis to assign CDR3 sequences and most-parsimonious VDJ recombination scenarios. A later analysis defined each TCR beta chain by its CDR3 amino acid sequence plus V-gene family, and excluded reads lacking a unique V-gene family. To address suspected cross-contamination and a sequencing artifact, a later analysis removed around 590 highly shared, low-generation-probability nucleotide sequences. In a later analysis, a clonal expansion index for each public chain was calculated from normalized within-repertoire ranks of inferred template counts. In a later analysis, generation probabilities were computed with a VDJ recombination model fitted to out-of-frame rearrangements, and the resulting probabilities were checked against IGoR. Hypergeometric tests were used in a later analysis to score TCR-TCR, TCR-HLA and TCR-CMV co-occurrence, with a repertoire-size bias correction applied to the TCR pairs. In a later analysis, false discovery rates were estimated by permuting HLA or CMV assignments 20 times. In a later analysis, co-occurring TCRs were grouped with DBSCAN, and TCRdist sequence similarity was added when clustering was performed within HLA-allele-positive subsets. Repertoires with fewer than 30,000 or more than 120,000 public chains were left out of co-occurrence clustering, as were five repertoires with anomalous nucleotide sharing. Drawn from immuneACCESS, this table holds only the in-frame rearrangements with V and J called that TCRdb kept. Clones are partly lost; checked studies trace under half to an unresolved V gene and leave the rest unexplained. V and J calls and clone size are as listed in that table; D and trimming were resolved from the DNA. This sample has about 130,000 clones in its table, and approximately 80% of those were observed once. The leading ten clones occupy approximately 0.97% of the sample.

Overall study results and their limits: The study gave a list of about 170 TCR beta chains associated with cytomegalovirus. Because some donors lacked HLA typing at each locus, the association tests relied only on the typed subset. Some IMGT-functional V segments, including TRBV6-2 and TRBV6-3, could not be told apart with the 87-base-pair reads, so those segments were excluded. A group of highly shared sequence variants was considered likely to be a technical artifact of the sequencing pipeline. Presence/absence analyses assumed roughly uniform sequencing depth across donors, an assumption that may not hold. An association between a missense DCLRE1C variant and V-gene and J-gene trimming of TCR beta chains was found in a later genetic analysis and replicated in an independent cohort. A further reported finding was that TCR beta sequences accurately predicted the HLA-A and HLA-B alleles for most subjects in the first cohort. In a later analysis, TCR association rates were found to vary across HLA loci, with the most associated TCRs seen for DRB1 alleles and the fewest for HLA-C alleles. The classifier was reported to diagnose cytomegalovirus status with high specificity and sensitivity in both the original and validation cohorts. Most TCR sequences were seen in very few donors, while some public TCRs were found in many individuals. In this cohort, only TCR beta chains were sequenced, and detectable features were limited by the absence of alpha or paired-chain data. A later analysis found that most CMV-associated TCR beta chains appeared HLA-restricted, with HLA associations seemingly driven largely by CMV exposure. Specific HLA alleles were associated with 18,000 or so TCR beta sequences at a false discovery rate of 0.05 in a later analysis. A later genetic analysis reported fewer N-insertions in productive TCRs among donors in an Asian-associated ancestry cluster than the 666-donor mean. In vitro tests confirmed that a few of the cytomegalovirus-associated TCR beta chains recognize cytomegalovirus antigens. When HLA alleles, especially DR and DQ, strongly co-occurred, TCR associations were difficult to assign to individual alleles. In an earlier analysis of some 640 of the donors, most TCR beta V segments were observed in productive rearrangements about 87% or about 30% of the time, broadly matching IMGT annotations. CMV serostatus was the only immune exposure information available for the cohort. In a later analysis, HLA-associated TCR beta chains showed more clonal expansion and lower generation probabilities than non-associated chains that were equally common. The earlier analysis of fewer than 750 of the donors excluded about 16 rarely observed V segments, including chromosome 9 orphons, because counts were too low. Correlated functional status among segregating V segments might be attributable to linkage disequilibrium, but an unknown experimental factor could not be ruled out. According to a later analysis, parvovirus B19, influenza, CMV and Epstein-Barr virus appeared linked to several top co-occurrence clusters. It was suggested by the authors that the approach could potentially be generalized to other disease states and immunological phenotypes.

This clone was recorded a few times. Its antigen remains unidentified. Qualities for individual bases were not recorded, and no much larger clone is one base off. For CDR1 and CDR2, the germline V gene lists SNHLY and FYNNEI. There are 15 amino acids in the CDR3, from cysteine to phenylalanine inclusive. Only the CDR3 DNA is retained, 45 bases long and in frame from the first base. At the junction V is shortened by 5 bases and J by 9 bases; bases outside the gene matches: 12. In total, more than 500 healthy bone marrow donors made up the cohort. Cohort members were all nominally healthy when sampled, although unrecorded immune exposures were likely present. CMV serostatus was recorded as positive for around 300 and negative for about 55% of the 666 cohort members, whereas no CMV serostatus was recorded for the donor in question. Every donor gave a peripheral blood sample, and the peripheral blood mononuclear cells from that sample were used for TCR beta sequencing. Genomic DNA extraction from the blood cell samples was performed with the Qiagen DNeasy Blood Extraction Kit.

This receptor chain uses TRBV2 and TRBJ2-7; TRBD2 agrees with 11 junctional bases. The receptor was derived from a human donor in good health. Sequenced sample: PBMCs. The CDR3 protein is CASSTRLAGSPGQYF. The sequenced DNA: TGTGCCAGCAGTACCCGACTAGCGGGGTCGCCAGGGCAGTACTTC.